This T cell receptor (beta chain) is from a study of breast tumors, draining lymph nodes, adjacent tissues. Study-wide results and limits: Tumor T cell lymph node origin was a supported hypothesis, not proven. Most tumor T cells seemingly derive from lymph node, then expand in tumor.

Axillary draining lymph nodes of breast cancer patients supplied the node samples. TCRdb reprocessed the multiplex PCR reads with MiXCR, giving one entry per CDR3 protein. The table lists some 120,000 distinct CDR3 sequences, just under 20% of them singletons. This clonotype was recorded many times. Its antigen is unknown. The CDR3 runs to 13 residues. V lost 6 bases, J lost 8 bases, and 16 bases lay in between. The V gene's germline CDR1 is MNHEY and CDR2 SVGAGI. The material sequenced was axillary lymph node tissue. This rearrangement joins TRBV6-5 to TRBJ1-2; perhaps TRBD1 as D (5 bases). The receptor was derived from a female donor with breast cancer. Some clones in this sample may be carry-over from other donors' samples. In DNA form, the CDR3 reads TGTGCCAGCAGGTGGACAAATGGGAACGGCTACACCTTC. Translation: CASRWTNGNGYTF.